This T cell receptor (beta chain) stems from a study of blood T cells in healthy people across ages. Study-wide background: Per two T cells, template switching captured roughly one barcoded beta molecule.

Overall study results and limits: Unsorted PBMC input precluded a conclusive naive versus antigen-experienced comparison. Estimates of total diversity, which came from one million sequenced T cells, were considered to be underestimates.

In each sample, at least 6 million PBMCs were isolated. V was clipped by 3 bases and J by 13 bases, with 23 bases between them. From germline, CDR1 is SGHRS and CDR2 YFSETQ. The CDR3 covers 15 residues. Combining a sample-barcoded 5' primer with a J-beta primer mix, a second PCR ran for roughly 7 to 12 cycles. TCRdb reprocessed the 5' RACE reads with MiXCR, giving one entry per CDR3 protein. The sample yields roughly 700,000 distinct CDR3 sequences, approximately 29% seen once. As to this clonotype: The antigen is not known. It may be a read error: a sequence one base away is much more abundant.

Sequencing used blood. The TCR sequence derives from a woman at least 80 years old in good health. The rearrangement links TRBV5-1 to TRBJ2-1, with D perhaps TRBD1 or TRBD2 (5 bases each). The CDR3 nucleotides read TGCGCCAGCAGCTGGGGGACCCGAAGACCAGAGACCCAGTTCTTC. Protein product: CASSWGTRRPETQFF.